This entry concerns a single T cell receptor beta chain. Its specificity is not known. The source of the sample is a study of cytomegalovirus exposure and HLA in healthy donors. Donors consisted of healthy bone marrow donors. Whole-study results and caveats: TCR association rates varied by HLA locus in a later analysis, with DRB1 highest and HLA-C lowest. Earlier findings revealed that most TCR beta V segments proved productive either about 87% or about 30% of the time.

PCR was performed using 60 Vbeta and 13 Jbeta primers. Libraries were prepared by immunoSEQ multiplex PCR; TCRdb keeps only in-frame clonotypes and omits some of them. The sample includes some 120,000 clones, 81% seen only once; the top ten take roughly 4%. The V and J ends lost 4 bases and 5 bases respectively, with 8 bases between them. The CDR3 contains 12 residues. CDR1 is LGHNT, CDR2 FRNRAP, per germline. The clonotype originates from a man younger than 30 in good health and CMV-seropositive. The sequenced sample was PBMCs. The V and J genes are TRBV12-5 and TRBJ1-1, with D unclear. The chain's CDR3 is CASGWGGTEAFF. CDR3 nucleotides: TGTGCTAGTGGTTGGGGAGGAACTGAAGCTTTCTTT.